These T cell receptor beta chains were read from a single sample in a study of regulatory T cells in long-lasting Graves disease. TCRdb re-derived calls from the multiplex PCR reads in MiXCR, one entry per CDR3 protein. The repertoire includes some 420,000 distinct CDR3 sequences, about 20% of them detected once, and about 12% sits in the top ten. The sample in question was peripheral blood mononuclear cells (PBMCs), obtained when the disease was refractory, from a patient treated with antithyroid drugs. All receptors derive from a female donor with Graves disease. CDR3s include the opening cysteine and the closing phenylalanine or tryptophan. Part of the rows lack a size; the others show once, few, many or a class for expanded clones.

cdr3_aa,v_call,j_call,clone_size
CATRSTGLSNLNEQFF,TRBV6-1,TRBJ2-1,few
CASKQSTYGYTF,TRBV12-3/TRBV12-4,TRBJ1-2,many
CASILGTGSPDTQYF,TRBV6-1,TRBJ2-3,few
CASSPASSALYEQYF,TRBV18,TRBJ2-7,.
CASHAGTGRYEQYF,TRBV30,TRBJ2-7,.
CASSWEMGETQYF,TRBV11-3,TRBJ2-5,many
CASSQDRGLAGGSTYEQYF,TRBV4-3,TRBJ2-7,.
CASSYGPGGNTEAFF,TRBV6-5,TRBJ1-1,many
CASRSNYEQYF,TRBV5-1,TRBJ2-7,.
CASSSQGQTTETQYF,TRBV6-5,TRBJ2-5,many
CASSVVASSYNSPLHF,TRBV9,TRBJ1-6,few
CASSFWQPDVNEQYF,TRBV12-3/TRBV12-4,TRBJ2-7,many
CASSLSEEAFF,TRBV7-9,TRBJ1-1,.
CASSLDVWEGAYEQYF,TRBV4-3,TRBJ2-7,.
CSALIDTGVETQYF,TRBV20-1,TRBJ2-5,few
CASSLVEGTGTGMAGELFF,TRBV5-8,TRBJ2-2,few
CASSLSGRDISNTGELFF,TRBV11-3,TRBJ2-2,.
CAIIQSQGTVDTQYF,TRBV10-3,TRBJ2-3,.
CASSIWQANQPQHF,TRBV19,TRBJ1-5,.
CASSFGAKNIQYF,TRBV5-1,TRBJ2-4,many
CASSPWASGSQETQYF,TRBV7-2,TRBJ2-5,.
CASTLTGPSNYGYTF,TRBV6-2/TRBV6-3,TRBJ1-2,.
CASSYETAYQPQHF,TRBV6-2/TRBV6-3,TRBJ1-5,once
CASSWEWQETQYF,TRBV11-1,TRBJ2-5,many
CASSYQGLGNQPQHF,TRBV28,TRBJ1-5,many
CASSDRGLANEKLFF,TRBV5-1,TRBJ1-4,.
CASSFTGNGYTF,TRBV5-4,TRBJ1-2,.
CASKPPGPLSTDTQYF,TRBV12-3/TRBV12-4,TRBJ2-3,.
CASSAHLGNQPQHF,TRBV9,TRBJ1-5,.
CATSGRQGEAFF,TRBV24-1,TRBJ1-1,many